This entry features one T cell receptor (beta chain) sequence. Trimming removed 5 bases from V and 8 bases from J; junction bases left unmatched: 5. The CDR3 contains 15 residues. Germline values: CDR1 SNHLY, CDR2 FYNNEI. These data are taken from a study of blood T cell repertoires in COVID-19. Libraries were prepared by immunoSEQ multiplex PCR; TCRdb keeps only in-frame clonotypes and omits some of them. The table lists about 140,000 clones, about nine tenths of them singletons. V usage is TRBV2 and J usage is TRBJ1-6; 11 bases agree with TRBD1. The sequencing input was PBMCs or T cells enriched from blood (not recorded which). The origin of this receptor is a man aged 55 to 70 who had recovered from COVID-19. This CDR3 reads CASSWTGGNDSPLHF. As DNA, the CDR3 is TGTGCCAGCAGTTGGACAGGGGGCAATGATTCACCCCTCCACTTT.